The 5 T cell receptor beta chains given below trace back to one sample, sequenced in a study of T cells in Graves' hyperthyroidism and ophthalmopathy. RNA transcripts gave rise to amplified TCR beta CDR3 regions. When the TCR CDR3 underwent first-round RT-PCR, the HTBI primer set was used. One entry per CDR3 protein, called by TCRdb with MiXCR from the multiplex PCR reads. Of about 640,000 distinct CDR3 sequences listed, 40% to 55% are singletons. Sequenced sample: peripheral blood or thyroid tissue (not recorded which). The receptors stem from an adult man with Graves' disease, either hyperthyroidism or ophthalmopathy (not recorded which).

The chain joins TRBV25-1 to TRBJ1-6, with TRBD1 identical over 10 bases. The CDR3 spans 13 residues. Germline loops: CDR1 MGHDK, CDR2 SYGVNS. V dropped 8 bases and J dropped 10; count of bases not matched to a gene: 5. CDR3 loop: CASVDRGYSPLHF. The DNA of the CDR3 is TGTGCCAGCGTGGACAGGGGGTACTCACCCCTCCACTTT.

With respect to this clonotype: This may be a read error, as it is one base from a much larger clone. The V call is TRBV20-1, the J call TRBJ1-6; D possibly corresponds to TRBD1 (6 bases). This CDR3 has 16 residues. The germline V gene encodes CDR1 DFQATT and CDR2 SNEGSKA (reference sequence). Trimming pared 2 bases from V and 7 bases from J, leaving 18 bases between. This CDR3 reads CSARKGPAGDNSPLHF. CDR3 DNA sequence: TGCAGTGCTAGAAAGGGACCGGCAGGGGACAATTCACCCCTCCACTTT.

The chain combines TRBV2 with TRBJ1-1; 7 bases are shared with TRBD1. Trimming cost V 11 bases and J 5 bases; bases outside gene matches: 8. Looked up from germline, CDR1 is SNHLY and CDR2 is FYNNEI. There are 12 residues in the CDR3. CDR3 sequence: CADREVVTEAFF. CDR3 DNA sequence: TGTGCCGACAGGGAGGTGGTGACTGAAGCTTTCTTT.

This CDR3 is CSAIPEVGGTVDGYGYTF. As DNA, the CDR3 is TGCAGTGCTATACCTGAAGTTGGCGGGACAGTGGATGGATATGGCTACACCTTC. This chain links TRBV20-1 with TRBJ1-2; 7 bases map to TRBD1. Germline assignment: CDR1 DFQATT and CDR2 SNEGSKA (reference sequence). The ends lost 4 bases at V and 5 bases at J; junction bases unmatched: 22. There are 18 residues in the CDR3.

In this sample, this clonotype turned up many times. V is TRBV15 and J is TRBJ1-2; D uncertain. CDR3 size: 14 residues. The germline gives CDR1 LNHNV, CDR2 YYDKDF (reference sequence). V gave up 0 bases and J gave up 8 bases, with 13 bases separating them. This CDR3 reads CATSRDRAARGYTF. CDR3 DNA sequence: TGTGCCACCAGCAGAGATCGGGCTGCCCGGGGCTACACCTTC.